This T cell receptor (beta chain) was recorded in a study of T-cell memory formation after mild COVID-19. The wider study: Clusters of TCRs were largely donor specific. General study findings and limits: Proof of SARS-CoV-2 specificity was absent for the second-wave clones that crested on day 37. Pre-infection memory contained some responding clones, which suggested that cross-reactive memory had joined.

This clonotype has only a few counts. Its specificity is not known. Libraries for TCRalpha and TCRbeta carried sample barcodes and unique molecular identifiers via 5'RACE. TCRdb analysed the 5' RACE reads with MiXCR anew, one entry per CDR3 protein. The data show about 560,000 distinct CDR3 sequences, less than 25% seen once. The ends were cut back, 1 base at V and 2 bases at J, with 12 bases in the middle. The CDR3 spans 15 residues. Germline CDR1 and CDR2: LGHNA and YNFKEQ. The sequencing input was PBMCs or a T cell subset sorted from them (not recorded which). The source is an adult woman who had mild COVID-19 (a few samples of this study predate the infection). Cell type and time point are not known. The gene calls are TRBV4-2 and TRBJ2-7, with D possibly being TRBD1 or TRBD2 (6 bases each). The chain's CDR3 is CASSQAGGGPYEQYF. The CDR3 nucleotides read TGTGCCAGCAGCCAAGCTGGTGGGGGGCCCTACGAGCAGTACTTC.